This TCR beta chain was sequenced during a study of T cells in Graves' hyperthyroidism and ophthalmopathy. The study's findings and limits: Most thyroid clonotypes expanded above 0.001 were also detected in blood.

There were TCR beta CDR3 regions amplified from RNA transcripts. First-round RT-PCR of the TCR CDR3 relied on the HTBI primer set. TCRdb used MiXCR to reprocess the multiplex PCR reads, holding one entry per CDR3 protein. The repertoire holds about 580,000 distinct CDR3 sequences, about 15% seen once, with about 5.8% in the top ten. Clinical symptoms, serum thyroxine and TRAb, thyroid ultrasound and orbital computed tomography together formed the diagnostic basis. Using around 10 ml of fresh peripheral blood, PBMCs were prepared. The germline gives CDR1 MDHEN, CDR2 SYDVKM. This CDR3 spans 16 amino acids. Deletions cut 5 bases from V and 5 bases from J, with 21 bases between. This clonotype was observed at least ten times. Antigen: not known.

The V and J genes are TRBV28 and TRBJ2-5; no clear D. The source is a young woman with Graves' hyperthyroidism that later progressed to Graves' ophthalmopathy. Sequencing was performed on blood. This CDR3 reads CASSPPGRPTRETQYF. The CDR3 nucleotides are TGTGCCAGCAGTCCGCCCGGACGACCAACCAGGGAGACCCAGTACTTC.